One and the same sample provided the 2 T cell receptor beta chains below, sequenced in a study of blood T cell repertoires in COVID-19. Repertoires were generated with immunoSEQ multiplex PCR, while TCRdb's copy carries only in-frame clones and drops some. The sample shows approximately 240,000 clones, approximately 86% of them seen only once. Sequencing was done on a sample of PBMCs or T cells enriched from blood (not recorded which). Receptor source: a woman aged 30 to 39 with acute COVID-19.

This clone was picked up one time. The chain links TRBV6-1 to TRBJ2-4; 7 nucleotides align to TRBD2. After removal of 0 bases from V and 4 bases from J, the junction contained 12 bases not matched to a gene. CDR3 size: 18 residues. Per the germline V gene, CDR1 is MNHNS and CDR2 is SASEGT. The CDR3 here is CASSEAPDLWTRKNIQYF. The CDR3 DNA sequence: TGTGCCAGCAGTGAAGCTCCCGACCTATGGACTAGGAAAAACATTCAGTACTTC.

The chain combines TRBV27 with TRBJ1-2; 7 nucleotides agree with TRBD1. CDR3 size: 14 residues. The germline V gene encodes CDR1 MNHEY and CDR2 SMNVEV (reference sequence). V lost 3 bases to trimming and J lost 4 bases; unmatched junction nucleotides: 5. CDR3 residues: CASSLTGTLYGYTF. CDR3 coding DNA: TGTGCCAGCAGTTTGACAGGGACTCTCTATGGCTACACCTTC.